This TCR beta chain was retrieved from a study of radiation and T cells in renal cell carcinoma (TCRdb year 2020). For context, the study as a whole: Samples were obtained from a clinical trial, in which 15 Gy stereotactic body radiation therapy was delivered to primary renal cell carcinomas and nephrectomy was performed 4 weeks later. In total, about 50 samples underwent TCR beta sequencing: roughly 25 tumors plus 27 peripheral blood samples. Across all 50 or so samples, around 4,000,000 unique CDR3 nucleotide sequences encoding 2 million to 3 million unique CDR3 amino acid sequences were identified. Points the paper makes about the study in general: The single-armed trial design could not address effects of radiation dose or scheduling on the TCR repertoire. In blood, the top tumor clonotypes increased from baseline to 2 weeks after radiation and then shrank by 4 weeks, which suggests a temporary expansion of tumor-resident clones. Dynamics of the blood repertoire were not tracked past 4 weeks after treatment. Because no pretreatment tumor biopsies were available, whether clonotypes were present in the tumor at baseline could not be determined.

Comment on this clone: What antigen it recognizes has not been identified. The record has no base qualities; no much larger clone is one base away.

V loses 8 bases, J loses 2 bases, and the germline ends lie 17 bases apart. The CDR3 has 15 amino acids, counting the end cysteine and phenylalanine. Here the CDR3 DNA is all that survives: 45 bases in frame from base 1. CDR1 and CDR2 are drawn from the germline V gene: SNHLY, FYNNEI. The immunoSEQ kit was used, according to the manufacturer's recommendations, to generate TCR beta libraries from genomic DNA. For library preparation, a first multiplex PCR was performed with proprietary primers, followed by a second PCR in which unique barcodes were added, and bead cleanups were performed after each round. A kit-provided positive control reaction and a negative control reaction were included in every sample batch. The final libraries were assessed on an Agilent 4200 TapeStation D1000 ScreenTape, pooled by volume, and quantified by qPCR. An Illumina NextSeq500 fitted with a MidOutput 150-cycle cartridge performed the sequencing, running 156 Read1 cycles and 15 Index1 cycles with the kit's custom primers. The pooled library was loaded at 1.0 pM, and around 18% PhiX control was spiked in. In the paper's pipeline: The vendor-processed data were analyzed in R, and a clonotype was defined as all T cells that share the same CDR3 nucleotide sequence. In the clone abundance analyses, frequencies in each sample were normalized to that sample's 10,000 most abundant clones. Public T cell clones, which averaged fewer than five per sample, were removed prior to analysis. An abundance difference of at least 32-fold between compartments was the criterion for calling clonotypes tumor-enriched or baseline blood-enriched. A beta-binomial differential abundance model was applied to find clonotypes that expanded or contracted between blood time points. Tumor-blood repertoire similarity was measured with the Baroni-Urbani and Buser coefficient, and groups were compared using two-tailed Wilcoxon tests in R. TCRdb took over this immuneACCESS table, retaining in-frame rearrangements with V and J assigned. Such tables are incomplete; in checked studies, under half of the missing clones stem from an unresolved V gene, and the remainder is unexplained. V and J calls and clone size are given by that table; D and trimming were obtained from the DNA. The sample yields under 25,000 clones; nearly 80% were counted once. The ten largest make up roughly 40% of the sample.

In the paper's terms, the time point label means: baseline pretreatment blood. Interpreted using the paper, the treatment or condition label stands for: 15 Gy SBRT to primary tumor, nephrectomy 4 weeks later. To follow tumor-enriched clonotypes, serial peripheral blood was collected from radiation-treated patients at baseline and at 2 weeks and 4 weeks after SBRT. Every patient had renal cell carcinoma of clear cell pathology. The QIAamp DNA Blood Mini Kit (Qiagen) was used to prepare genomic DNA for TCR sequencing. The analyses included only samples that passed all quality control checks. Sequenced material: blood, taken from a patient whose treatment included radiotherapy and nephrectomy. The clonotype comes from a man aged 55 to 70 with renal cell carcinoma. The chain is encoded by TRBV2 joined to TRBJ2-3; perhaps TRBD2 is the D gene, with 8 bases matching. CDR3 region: CASPGGGRFTDTQYF. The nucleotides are TGTGCCAGCCCGGGAGGGGGCAGATTCACAGATACGCAGTATTTT.